Listed here is a single T cell receptor beta chain. A single record per CDR3 protein comes from TCRdb applying MiXCR to the RT-PCR reads. This sample carries some 540,000 distinct CDR3 sequences, 20% to 25% of them seen once, and the ten largest clones take approximately 2.9%. The V and J ends lost 2 bases and 2 bases respectively, with 13 bases between them. Per germline, CDR1 MDHEN and CDR2 SYDVKM. CDR3 length equals 15 residues. This entry belongs to a study of response to subunit inactivated influenza vaccine. These data were also filed under a second study, of T cells expressing NK-cell markers. As reported in that work: A 5'RACE template switching approach incorporating UMIs was used to make TCR beta cDNA. In a handful of donors, dominant clonotypes made up roughly 28.3-65% of CD3+CD56-NKG2C+ cells.

The specimen comprised CD4+ T cells sorted from PBMCs, sampled about 13 days after vaccination. The TCR comes from a man aged 45-65 years who received an inactivated influenza vaccine. The gene calls are TRBV28 and TRBJ2-7, with D unresolved. This chain's CDR3 is CASSLPGSYPYEQYF. CDR3 sequence (DNA): TGTGCCAGCAGTTTACCAGGTTCCTACCCCTACGAGCAGTACTTC.